The 15 T cell receptor beta chains below were found in one sample sequenced in a study of T cell responses to AZD1222 COVID-19 vaccine. Produced via immunoSEQ multiplex PCR; TCRdb's table is partial and in-frame only. The sample shows approximately 150,000 clones, 86% of them seen only once. The material sequenced was peripheral blood, taken 28 days after the second AZD1222 dose. The receptors derive from an adult who received the AZD1222 COVID-19 vaccine.

The chain joins TRBV28 to TRBJ2-3; the D is unclear. CDR3 length: 12 residues. Deletions cut 4 bases from V and 6 bases from J, with 8 bases between. From germline, CDR1 is MDHEN and CDR2 SYDVKM. CDR3 sequence reads: CASSSYLDTQYF. In DNA form, the CDR3 reads TGTGCCAGCAGTTCGTACCTGGATACGCAGTATTTT.

The chain combines TRBV12-3 or TRBV12-4 with TRBJ1-2; D not certain. This CDR3 is built from 13 residues. V lost 5 bases, J lost 3 bases, and 10 bases lay in between. The CDR3 DNA reads TGTGCCAGCAGTCCTGCCGGACACTATGGCTACACCTTC. This sequence encodes CASSPAGHYGYTF.

The V call is TRBV28, the J call TRBJ1-1, with unresolved D. Trimming took 2 bases from V and 10 from J, leaving 29 bases between them. This CDR3 has 18 amino acids. CDR1 is MDHEN and CDR2 is SYDVKM in the germline V gene. The CDR3 coding sequence is TGTGCCAGCAGTTTAGTATCCCTGGGTGCGATCTCTTCGGTGACAGCTTTCTTT. As protein: CASSLVSLGAISSVTAFF.

The chain has TRBV11-2 and TRBJ2-1; D gene uncertain. Trimming removed 3 bases from V and 5 bases from J, with 11 bases in between. The CDR3 covers 14 residues. CDR1 is SGHAT, CDR2 FQNNGV, per germline. The CDR3 nucleotides read TGTGCCAGCAGCTTGCGACAAAGAAACAATGAGCAGTTCTTC. Its protein product is CASSLRQRNNEQFF.

This clone appeared a single time. This sequence joins TRBV6-6 and TRBJ2-7; D call uncertain. Trimming pared 6 bases from V and 1 base from J, leaving 7 bases between. The CDR3 runs to 12 residues. In germline, CDR1 is MNHNY, CDR2 SVGAGI (reference sequence). The CDR3 is CASRERSYEQYF. CDR3 DNA: TGTGCCAGCAGGGAAAGGTCCTACGAGCAGTACTTC.

CDR3 DNA sequence: TGTGCCAGCAGCCAAGATGCAGGGCAGGCGCACTCCGAGCAGTACTTC. It codes for CASSQDAGQAHSEQYF. V gene TRBV4-2 combines with J gene TRBJ2-7; perhaps TRBD1 as D (5 bases). The CDR3 has 16 residues. Trimming took 0 bases from V and 6 from J, leaving 18 bases between them. From germline, CDR1 is LGHNA and CDR2 YNFKEQ.

This chain links TRBV12-3 or TRBV12-4 with TRBJ2-2; D call uncertain. CDR3 size: 12 residues. The germline V and J ends were trimmed by 6 bases and 1 base, with 3 bases remaining between them. The CDR3 DNA reads TGTGCCAGCAGACGGAACACCGGGGAGCTGTTTTTT. The encoded protein is CASRRNTGELFF.

CDR3 amino acids: CATRKAGIQGEQYF. The CDR3 DNA reads as TGTGCCACCAGGAAAGCGGGGATCCAGGGCGAGCAGTACTTC. This rearrangement joins TRBV10-3 to TRBJ2-7, with 7 bases matching TRBD2. Germline V lookup: CDR1 ENHRY, CDR2 SYGVKD. The trim removed 10 bases at V and 6 bases at J, leaving 15 bases unmatched. The length of the CDR3 is 14 residues.

This clone was recorded a few times. This chain links TRBV7-8 with TRBJ1-6; TRBD1 matches 9 bases. Unmatched junction bases numbered 12, after V lost 2 bases and J lost 10 bases. The CDR3 loop spans 17 amino acids. Germline V gene lookup returns CDR1 SGHVS and CDR2 FQNEAQ. CDR3: CASSLRAPGQGNSPLHF. The CDR3, as DNA: TGTGCCAGCAGCTTAAGGGCGCCGGGACAGGGAAACTCACCCCTCCACTTT.

The rearrangement uses TRBV21-1 and TRBJ1-5; the table's D gene call, TRBD1, was not cross checked with the DNA. TRBV21-1 is an annotated pseudogene. The CDR3 has 15 amino acids. DNA of the CDR3: TGTGCCAGCAGCAAAATAAACAAAAAAAATCAGCCCCAGCATTTT. Its protein is CASSKINKKNQPQHF.

This chain connects TRBV19 to TRBJ2-1; tentative D call: TRBD2 (6 bases). Germline V lookup: CDR1 LNHDA, CDR2 SQIVND (reference sequence). The CDR3 spans 14 residues. The germline V and J ends were trimmed by 3 bases and 6 bases, with 12 bases remaining between them. The chain's CDR3 is CASSIGGLGNEQFF. The CDR3 DNA reads as TGTGCCAGTAGTATCGGGGGTCTGGGCAATGAGCAGTTCTTC.

The J gene is TRBJ1-2, the V gene TRBV28; D might be TRBD1 (5 bases). The ends were cut back, 6 bases at V and 8 bases at J, with 19 bases in the middle. The CDR3 runs to 14 residues. The germline V gene encodes CDR1 MDHEN and CDR2 SYDVKM. CDR3 nucleotides: TGTGCCAGCAGACAGGTGGGGAATGCCGGCGGCTACACCTTC. It is translated as CASRQVGNAGGYTF.

V gene TRBV12-3 or TRBV12-4 combines with J gene TRBJ2-3; D unresolved. The germline V and J ends were trimmed by 2 bases and 7 bases, with 4 bases remaining between them. The CDR3 extends over 11 amino acids. The CDR3 coding sequence is TGTGCCAGCAGTTTATCATATACGCAGTATTTT. Translating it yields CASSLSYTQYF.

This sequence joins TRBV7-9 and TRBJ2-2, with D unresolved. V lost 5 bases and J 1 base, leaving 5 bases between the germline ends. CDR1 is SEHNR and CDR2 is FQNEAQ in the germline V gene (reference sequence). The CDR3 runs 13 residues. The CDR3 spells CASSQQNTGELFF. The DNA of the CDR3 is TGTGCCAGCAGCCAACAGAACACCGGGGAGCTGTTTTTT. Full variable domain (remainder filled in from reference TRBV7-9 and TRBJ2-2): DTGVSQNPRHKITKRGQNVTFRCDPISEHNRLYWYRQTLGQGPEFLTYFQNEAQLEKSRLLSDRFSAERPKGSFSTLEIQRTEQGDSAMYLCASSQQNTGELFFGEGSRLTVL.

The chain couples TRBV4-2 to TRBJ2-1, with a tentative D call TRBD2 (5 bases). The CDR3 spans 13 residues. Per germline, CDR1 LGHNA and CDR2 YNFKEQ. Trimming took off 3 bases at V and 7 bases at J, with 10 bases between the two ends. CDR3 region: CASSQRLSNEQFF. CDR3 DNA: TGTGCCAGCAGCCAGAGACTATCTAATGAGCAGTTCTTC.